This T cell receptor (beta chain) originates from a study of post-analysis software for immune sequencing data. Trimming took 4 bases from V and 3 from J, leaving 15 bases between them. The germline V gene encodes CDR1 SQVTM and CDR2 ANQGSEA. This CDR3 is 14 amino acids long. Only a few counts were recorded for this clonotype. The antigen is unknown. Prepared TCR beta cDNA libraries contained unique molecular identifiers. MiXCR was run by TCRdb on the PCR reads, yielding one entry per CDR3 protein. The sample contains hundreds of thousands of distinct CDR3 sequences, 53% of which appear only once. Study-level points and caveats: Controls showed lower frequencies than patients for a handful of TRBV segments, and TRBV5-6, TRBV5-1 and TRBV20-1 were among these.

The chain couples TRBV29-1 to TRBJ2-5; possible D gene TRBD2, 5 bases. The TCR originated in a girl between 5 and 17 years old with multiple sclerosis. Sequenced input: blood. For the CDR3, the DNA is TGCAGCGTTGGTGATCTGCGGCGGGAAGAGACCCAGTACTTC. This sequence encodes CSVGDLRREETQYF. The variable domain in full, with the rest retrieved from reference TRBV29-1 and TRBJ2-5, is SAVISQKPSRDICQRGTSLTIQCQVDSQVTMMFWYRQQPGQSLTLIATANQGSEATYESGFVIDKFPISRPNLTFSTLTVSNMSPEDSSIYLCSVGDLRREETQYFGPGTRLLVL.